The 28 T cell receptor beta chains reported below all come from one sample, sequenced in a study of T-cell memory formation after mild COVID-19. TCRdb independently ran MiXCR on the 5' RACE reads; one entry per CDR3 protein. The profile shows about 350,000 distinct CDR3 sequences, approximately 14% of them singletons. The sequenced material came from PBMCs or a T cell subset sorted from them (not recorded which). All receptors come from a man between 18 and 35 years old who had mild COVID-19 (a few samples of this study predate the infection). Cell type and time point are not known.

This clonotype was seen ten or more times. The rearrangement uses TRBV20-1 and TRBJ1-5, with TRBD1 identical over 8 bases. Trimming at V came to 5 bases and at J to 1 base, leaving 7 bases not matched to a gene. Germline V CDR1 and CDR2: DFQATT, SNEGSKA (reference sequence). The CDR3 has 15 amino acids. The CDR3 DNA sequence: TGCAGTGCTGCTGGACAGGGTAGGAGCAATCAGCCCCAGCATTTT. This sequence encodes CSAAGQGRSNQPQHF.

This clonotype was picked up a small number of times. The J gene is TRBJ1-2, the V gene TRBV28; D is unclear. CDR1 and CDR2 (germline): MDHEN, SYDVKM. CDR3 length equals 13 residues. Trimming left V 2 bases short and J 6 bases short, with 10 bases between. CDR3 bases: TGTGCCAGCAGTTTAGGGTGGCAGGATGGCTACACCTTC. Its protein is CASSLGWQDGYTF.

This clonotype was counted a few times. The CDR3 sequence: CASSTPVTNTGELFF. The CDR3 DNA reads TGTGCCAGCAGTACGCCGGTAACGAACACCGGGGAGCTGTTTTTT. The chain carries TRBV2 and TRBJ2-2; no definite D call. CDR1 and CDR2 (germline): SNHLY, FYNNEI. The CDR3 contains 15 residues. V lost 5 bases and J 0 bases, leaving 10 bases between the germline ends.

The CDR3 is CASRRLAGRGRETQYF. CDR3 sequence (DNA): TGTGCCAGCAGAAGACTAGCGGGAAGAGGCCGGGAGACCCAGTACTTC. V is TRBV11-2 and J is TRBJ2-5, with 11 positions matching TRBD2. Germline assignment: CDR1 SGHAT and CDR2 FQNNGV. Trimming took 6 bases from V and 5 from J; bases not matched to a gene: 11. The CDR3 extends over 16 amino acids.

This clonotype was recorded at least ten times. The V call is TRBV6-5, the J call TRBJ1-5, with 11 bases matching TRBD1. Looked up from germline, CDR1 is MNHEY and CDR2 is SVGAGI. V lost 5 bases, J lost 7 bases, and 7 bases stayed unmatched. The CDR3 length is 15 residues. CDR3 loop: CASSTGTGGRQPQHF. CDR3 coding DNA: TGTGCCAGCAGTACGGGGACAGGGGGGAGGCAGCCCCAGCATTTT.

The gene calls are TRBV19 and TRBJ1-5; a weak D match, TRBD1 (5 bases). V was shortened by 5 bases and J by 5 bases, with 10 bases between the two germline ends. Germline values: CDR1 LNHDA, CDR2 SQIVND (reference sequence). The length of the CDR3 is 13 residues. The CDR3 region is CASSGAGHQPQHF. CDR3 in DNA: TGTGCCAGTAGTGGGGCAGGCCATCAGCCCCAGCATTTT.

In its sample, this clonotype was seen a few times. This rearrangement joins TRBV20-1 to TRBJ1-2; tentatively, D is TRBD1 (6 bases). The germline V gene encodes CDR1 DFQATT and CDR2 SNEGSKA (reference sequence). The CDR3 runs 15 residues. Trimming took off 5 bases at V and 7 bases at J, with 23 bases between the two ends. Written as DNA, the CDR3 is TGCAGTGCTCTCCGGGCAGGGGCCCATTTTCGTGGCTACACCTTC. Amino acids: CSALRAGAHFRGYTF.

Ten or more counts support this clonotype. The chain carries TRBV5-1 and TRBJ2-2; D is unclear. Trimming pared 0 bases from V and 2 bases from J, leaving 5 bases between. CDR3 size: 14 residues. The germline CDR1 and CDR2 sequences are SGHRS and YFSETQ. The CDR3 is CASSLGPNTGELFF. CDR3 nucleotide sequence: TGCGCCAGCAGCTTGGGCCCCAACACCGGGGAGCTGTTTTTT.

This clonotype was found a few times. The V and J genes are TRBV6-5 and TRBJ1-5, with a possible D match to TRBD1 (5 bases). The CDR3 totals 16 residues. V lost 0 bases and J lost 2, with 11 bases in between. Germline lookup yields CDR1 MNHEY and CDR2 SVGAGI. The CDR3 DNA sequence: TGTGCCAGCAGTTACTCGAGAGTGGGGGGCAATCAGCCCCAGCATTTT. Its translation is CASSYSRVGGNQPQHF.

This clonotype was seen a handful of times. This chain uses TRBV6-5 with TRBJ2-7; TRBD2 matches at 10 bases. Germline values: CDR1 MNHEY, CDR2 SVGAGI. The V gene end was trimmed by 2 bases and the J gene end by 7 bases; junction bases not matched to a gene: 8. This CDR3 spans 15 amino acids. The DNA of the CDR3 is TGTGCCAGCAGTTACGACACTAGCGGGGTAGAAGAGCAGTACTTC. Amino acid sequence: CASSYDTSGVEEQYF.

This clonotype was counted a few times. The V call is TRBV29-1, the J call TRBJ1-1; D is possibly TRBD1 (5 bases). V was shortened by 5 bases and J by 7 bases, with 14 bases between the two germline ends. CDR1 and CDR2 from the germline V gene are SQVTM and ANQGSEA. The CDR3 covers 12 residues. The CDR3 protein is CSVLPRVNEAFF. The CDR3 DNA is TGCAGCGTTCTTCCCAGGGTCAATGAAGCTTTCTTT.

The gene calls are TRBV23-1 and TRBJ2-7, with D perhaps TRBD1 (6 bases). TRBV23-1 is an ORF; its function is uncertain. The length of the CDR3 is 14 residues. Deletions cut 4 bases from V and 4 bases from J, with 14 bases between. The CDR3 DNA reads TGCGCCAGCAGTCCTCAGGGGCCAGGGTACGAGCAGTACTTC. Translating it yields CASSPQGPGYEQYF.

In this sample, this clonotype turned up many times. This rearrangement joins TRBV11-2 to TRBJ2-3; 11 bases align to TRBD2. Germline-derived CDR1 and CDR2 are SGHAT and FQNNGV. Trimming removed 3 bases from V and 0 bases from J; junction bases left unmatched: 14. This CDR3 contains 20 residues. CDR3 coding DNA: TGTGCCAGCAGCTTCCGCCTTTCACCGGGACTAGCGGAGAGCACAGATACGCAGTATTTT. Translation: CASSFRLSPGLAESTDTQYF.

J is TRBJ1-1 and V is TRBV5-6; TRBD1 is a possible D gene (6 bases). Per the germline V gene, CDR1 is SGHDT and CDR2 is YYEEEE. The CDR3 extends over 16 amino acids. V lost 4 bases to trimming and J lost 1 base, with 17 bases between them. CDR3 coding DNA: TGTGCCAGCAGCCAGGTTGAAAGGACAGCGAACACTGAAGCTTTCTTT. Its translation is CASSQVERTANTEAFF.

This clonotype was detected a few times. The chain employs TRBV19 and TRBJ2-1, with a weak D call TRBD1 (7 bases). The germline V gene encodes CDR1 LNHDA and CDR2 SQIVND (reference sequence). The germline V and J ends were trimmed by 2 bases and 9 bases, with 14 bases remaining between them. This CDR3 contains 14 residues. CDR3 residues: CASSIPTQGGEQFF. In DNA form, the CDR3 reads TGTGCCAGTAGTATACCCACCCAGGGGGGTGAGCAGTTCTTC. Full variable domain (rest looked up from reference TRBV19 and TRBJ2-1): DGGITQSPKYLFRKEGQNVTLSCEQNLNHDAMYWYRQDPGQGLRLIYYSQIVNDFQKGDIAEGYSVSREKKESFPLTVTSAQKNPTAFYLCASSIPTQGGEQFFGPGTRLTVL.

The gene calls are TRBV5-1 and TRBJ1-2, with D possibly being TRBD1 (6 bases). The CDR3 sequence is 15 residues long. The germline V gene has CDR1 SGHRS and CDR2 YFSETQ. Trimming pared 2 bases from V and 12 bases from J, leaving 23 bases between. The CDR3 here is CASSLLPDRDKNDTF. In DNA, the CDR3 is TGCGCCAGCAGCTTACTCCCAGACCGGGACAAGAACGACACCTTC. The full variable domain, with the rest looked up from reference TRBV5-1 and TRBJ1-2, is KAGVTQTPRYLIKTRGQQVTLSCSPISGHRSVSWYQQTPGQGLQFLFEYFSETQRNKGNFPGRFSGRQFSNSRSEMNVSTLELGDSALYLCASSLLPDRDKNDTFGSGTRLTVV.

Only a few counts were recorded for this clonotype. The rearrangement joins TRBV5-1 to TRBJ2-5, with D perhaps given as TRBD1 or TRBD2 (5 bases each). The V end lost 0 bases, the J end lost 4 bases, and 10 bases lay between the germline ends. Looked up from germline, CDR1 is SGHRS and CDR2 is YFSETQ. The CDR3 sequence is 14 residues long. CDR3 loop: CASSLDGAPETQYF. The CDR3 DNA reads TGCGCCAGCAGCTTGGACGGGGCCCCAGAGACCCAGTACTTC.

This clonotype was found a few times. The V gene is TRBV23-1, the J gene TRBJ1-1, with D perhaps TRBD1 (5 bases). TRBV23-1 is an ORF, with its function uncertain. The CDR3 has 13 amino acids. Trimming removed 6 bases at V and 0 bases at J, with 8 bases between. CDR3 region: CASSREMNTEAFF. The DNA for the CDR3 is TGCGCCAGCAGCAGGGAGATGAACACTGAAGCTTTCTTT.

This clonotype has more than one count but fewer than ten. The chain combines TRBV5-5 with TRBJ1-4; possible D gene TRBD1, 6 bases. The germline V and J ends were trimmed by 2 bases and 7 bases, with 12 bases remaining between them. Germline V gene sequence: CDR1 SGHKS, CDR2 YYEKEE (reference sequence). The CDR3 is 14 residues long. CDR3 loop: CASSFEGVGEKLFF. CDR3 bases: TGTGCCAGCAGCTTTGAGGGGGTTGGTGAAAAACTGTTTTTT.

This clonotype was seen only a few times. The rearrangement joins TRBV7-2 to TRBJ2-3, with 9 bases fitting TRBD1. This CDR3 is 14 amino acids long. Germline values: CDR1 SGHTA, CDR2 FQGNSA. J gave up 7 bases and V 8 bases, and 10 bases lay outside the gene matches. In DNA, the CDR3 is TGTGCCAGCCGACAGGGGGGCGAGGGAAATACGCAGTATTTT. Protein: CASRQGGEGNTQYF.

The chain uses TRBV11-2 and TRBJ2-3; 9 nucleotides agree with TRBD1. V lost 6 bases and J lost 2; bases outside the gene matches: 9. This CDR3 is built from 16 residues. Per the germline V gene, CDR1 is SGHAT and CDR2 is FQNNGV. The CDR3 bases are TGTGCCAGCAGACCCAACAGGGGGCCATACACAGATACGCAGTATTTT. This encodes CASRPNRGPYTDTQYF.

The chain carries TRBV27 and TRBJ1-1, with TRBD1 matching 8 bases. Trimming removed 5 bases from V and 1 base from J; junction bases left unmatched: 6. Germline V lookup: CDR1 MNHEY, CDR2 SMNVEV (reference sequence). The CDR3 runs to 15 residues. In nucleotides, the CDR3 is TGTGCCAGCAGTAAGCGACAGGGGCGGAACACTGAAGCTTTCTTT. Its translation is CASSKRQGRNTEAFF.

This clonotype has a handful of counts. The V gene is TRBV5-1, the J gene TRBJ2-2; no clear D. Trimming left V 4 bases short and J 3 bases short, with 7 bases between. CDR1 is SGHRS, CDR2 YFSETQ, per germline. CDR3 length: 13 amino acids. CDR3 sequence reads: CASSPEYTGELFF. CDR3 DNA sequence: TGCGCCAGCAGCCCCGAATACACCGGGGAGCTGTTTTTT.

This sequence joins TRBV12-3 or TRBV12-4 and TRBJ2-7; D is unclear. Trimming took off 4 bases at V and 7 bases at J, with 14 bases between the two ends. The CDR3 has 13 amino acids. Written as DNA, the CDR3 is TGTGCCAGCAGTTGGACCACGGTGGGGGAGCAGTACTTC. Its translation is CASSWTTVGEQYF.

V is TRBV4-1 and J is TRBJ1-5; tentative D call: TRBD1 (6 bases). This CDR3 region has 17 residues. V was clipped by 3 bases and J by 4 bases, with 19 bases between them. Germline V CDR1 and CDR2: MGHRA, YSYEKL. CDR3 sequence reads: CASSHATTGRGNQPQHF. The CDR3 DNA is TGCGCCAGCAGCCACGCTACGACAGGCCGAGGGAATCAGCCCCAGCATTTT.

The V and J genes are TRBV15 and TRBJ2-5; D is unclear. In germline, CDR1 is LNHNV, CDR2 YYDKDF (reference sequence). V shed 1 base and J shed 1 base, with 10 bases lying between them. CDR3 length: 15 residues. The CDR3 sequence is CATSRVAKSQETQYF. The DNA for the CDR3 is TGTGCCACCAGCAGAGTGGCGAAGTCCCAAGAGACCCAGTACTTC.

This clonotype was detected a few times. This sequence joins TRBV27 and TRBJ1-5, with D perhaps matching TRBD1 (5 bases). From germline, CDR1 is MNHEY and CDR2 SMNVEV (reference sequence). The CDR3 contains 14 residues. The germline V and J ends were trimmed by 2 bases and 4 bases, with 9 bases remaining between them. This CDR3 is CASSLGGVNQPQHF. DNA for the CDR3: TGTGCCAGCAGTTTAGGGGGGGTAAATCAGCCCCAGCATTTT.

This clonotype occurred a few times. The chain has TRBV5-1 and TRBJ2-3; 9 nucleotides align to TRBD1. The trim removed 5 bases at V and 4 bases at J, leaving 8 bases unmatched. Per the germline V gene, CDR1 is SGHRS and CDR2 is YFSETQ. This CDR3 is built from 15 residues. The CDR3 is CASRDGTGLADTQYF. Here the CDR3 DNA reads TGCGCCAGCAGGGATGGGACAGGGCTTGCAGATACGCAGTATTTT.